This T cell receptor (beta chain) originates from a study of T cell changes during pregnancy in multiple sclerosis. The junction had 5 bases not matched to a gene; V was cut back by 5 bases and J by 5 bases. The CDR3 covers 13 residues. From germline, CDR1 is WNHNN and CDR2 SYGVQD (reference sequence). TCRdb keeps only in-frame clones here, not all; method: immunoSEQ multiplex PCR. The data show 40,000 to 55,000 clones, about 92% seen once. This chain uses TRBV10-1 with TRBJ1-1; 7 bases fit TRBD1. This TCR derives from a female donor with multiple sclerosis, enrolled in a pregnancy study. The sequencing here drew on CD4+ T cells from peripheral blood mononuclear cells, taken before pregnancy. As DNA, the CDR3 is TGCGCCAGCAGTCAGGGGGGATGGACTGAAGCTTTCTTT. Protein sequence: CASSQGGWTEAFF.